One sample yielded the 18 T cell receptor beta chains listed below, sequenced in a study of shared clonotypes between healthy human individuals. Sequenced by immunoSEQ multiplex PCR; TCRdb stores in-frame clones only, minus some. The data contain some 2,000,000 clones, just under 95% of them seen just once; the ten biggest clones take up more than 0.95%. The naive CD8 population came from CD45RO-negative cells selected for CCR7, without terminally differentiated effector memory CD45RA+ cells. The specimen sequenced was naive CD8+ T cells sorted from blood. The receptors stem from a man between 18 and 29 years old in good health.

J is TRBJ2-7 and V is TRBV10-2; D gene unclear. Trimming removed 2 bases from V and 1 base from J, with 12 bases in between. The CDR3 has 15 residues. The germline V gene has CDR1 WSHSY and CDR2 SAAADI. The chain's CDR3 is CASSEPEKGSYEQYF. The CDR3 nucleotides read TGCGCCAGCAGTGAGCCAGAAAAAGGGTCCTACGAGCAGTACTTC.

The J gene is TRBJ2-7, the V gene TRBV5-1; D call uncertain. The CDR3 spans 14 residues. Germline V CDR1 and CDR2: SGHRS, YFSETQ. V was shortened by 4 bases and J by 7 bases, with 18 bases between the two germline ends. CDR3 sequence: CASSLRQSDWEQYF. DNA of the CDR3: TGCGCCAGCAGCCTACGCCAGTCCGACTGGGAGCAGTACTTC.

This clone has only one observation. The chain employs TRBV6-6 and TRBJ2-7; no clear D gene. Trimming took off 4 bases at V and 3 bases at J, with 7 bases between the two ends. Germline CDR1 reads MNHNY; CDR2 reads SVGAGI (reference sequence). The CDR3 runs 12 residues. The CDR3: CASSSGIYEQYF. CDR3 bases: TGTGCCAGCAGTTCCGGAATCTACGAGCAGTACTTC.

The chain is built from TRBV10-1 and TRBJ2-7, with 7 nucleotides matching TRBD2. The CDR3 spans 15 residues. With V trimmed by 0 bases and J by 3 bases, 5 bases remained unmatched. Germline lookup yields CDR1 WNHNN and CDR2 SYGVQD (reference sequence). CDR3 coding DNA: TGCGCCAGCAGTGAGTCGGGAGGGTCCTACTACGAGCAGTACTTC. Translating gives CASSESGGSYYEQYF.

Remarks on this clone: This sample also contains other DNA sequences that code for the same CDR3. The chain has TRBV5-6 and TRBJ1-1; the D is unclear. Trimming stripped 2 bases from V and 6 bases from J, with 5 bases between. This CDR3 contains 11 residues. Germline V gene sequence: CDR1 SGHDT, CDR2 YYEEEE. CDR3 sequence reads: CASSFAAEAFF. The CDR3 DNA reads as TGTGCCAGCAGCTTCGCGGCTGAAGCTTTCTTT.

The CDR3 loop is CASSQSGGELFF. In nucleotides, the CDR3 is TGTGCCAGTTCTCAGTCCGGCGGGGAGCTGTTTTTT. The genes are TRBV9 and TRBJ2-2, with unresolved D. Between the trimmed V and J ends, which lost 8 bases and 7 bases, there was a span of 12 bases. This CDR3 contains 12 residues. Per the germline V gene, CDR1 is SGDLS and CDR2 is YYNGEE.

The CDR3 loop is CASSLASGYTEAFF. DNA for the CDR3: TGCGCCAGCAGCTTGGCCAGCGGGTACACTGAAGCTTTCTTT. V and J are TRBV5-1 and TRBJ1-1; no firm D call. Germline assignment: CDR1 SGHRS and CDR2 YFSETQ. The CDR3 has 14 residues. V was cut by 0 bases and J by 3 bases, with 9 bases left in between.

The chain links TRBV5-5 to TRBJ1-2, with 7 bases that match TRBD1. This CDR3 comprises 13 residues. In germline, CDR1 is SGHKS, CDR2 YYEKEE (reference sequence). The trim removed 3 bases at V and 3 bases at J, leaving 2 bases unmatched. CDR3: CASSSGTDYGYTF. The CDR3 coding sequence is TGTGCCAGCAGCTCCGGGACAGACTATGGCTACACCTTC.

The V call is TRBV27, the J call TRBJ2-2, with D unresolved. CDR3 length: 14 residues. Germline V gene lookup returns CDR1 MNHEY and CDR2 SMNVEV (reference sequence). The ends were cut back, 0 bases at V and 3 bases at J, with 5 bases in the middle. CDR3 nucleotides: TGTGCCAGCAGTTTATCTTTACACACCGGGGAGCTGTTTTTT. This codes for CASSLSLHTGELFF.

J is TRBJ2-1 and V is TRBV5-1; 9 bases map to TRBD2. The CDR3 consists of 17 residues. Trimming cost V 3 bases and J 8 bases; bases outside gene matches: 15. Germline assignment: CDR1 SGHRS and CDR2 YFSETQ. CDR3 sequence (DNA): TGCGCCAGCAGCTGGTCCGGGACTAGCTGGGGGGGGGATGAGCAGTTCTTC. Its translation is CASSWSGTSWGGDEQFF.

The chain carries TRBV30 and TRBJ2-5; no clear D gene. The V gene's germline CDR1 is GTSNPN and CDR2 SVGIG (reference sequence). V was clipped by 2 bases and J by 4 bases, with 11 bases between them. The CDR3 is 13 amino acids. CDR3 protein: CAWSREGSETQYF. Written as DNA, the CDR3 is TGTGCCTGGAGTCGTGAAGGGTCAGAGACCCAGTACTTC.

This clone appeared once. This rearrangement joins TRBV13 to TRBJ2-7; D gene ambiguous. The V and J ends lost 0 bases and 2 bases respectively, with 8 bases between them. The CDR3 spans 14 residues. Germline CDR1 PRHDT, CDR2 FYEKMQ (reference sequence). The CDR3 DNA follows: TGTGCCAGCAGCTTAGGCGCAAAGACCTACGAGCAGTACTTC. Translating gives CASSLGAKTYEQYF.

The V and J genes are TRBV5-1 and TRBJ1-6, with TRBD1 matching over 7 bases. Germline V CDR1 and CDR2: SGHRS, YFSETQ. The trim removed 4 bases at V and 7 bases at J, leaving 5 bases unmatched. The CDR3 covers 14 residues. DNA for the CDR3: TGCGCCAGCAGCGCTGGGACAGAAAATTCACCCCTCCACTTT. Translating gives CASSAGTENSPLHF.

The V gene is TRBV6-6, the J gene TRBJ2-5, with D hard to call. The CDR3 sequence is 14 residues long. Trimming cost V 0 bases and J 12 bases, with 17 bases left between them. The germline CDR1 and CDR2 sequences are MNHNY and SVGAGI (reference sequence). The chain's CDR3 is CASSYSILGPSEYF. The DNA of the CDR3 is TGTGCCAGCAGTTACTCGATATTAGGTCCTTCTGAGTACTTC.

A word on this clone: The junction differs from germline at one of its ends, possibly a read error. Other nucleotide sequences from this sample produce the same CDR3. The V and J genes are TRBV9 and TRBJ2-3; possibly TRBD2 for D (6 bases). CDR1 and CDR2 from the germline V gene are SGDLS and YYNGEE. This CDR3 is built from 15 residues. For the CDR3, the DNA is TGTGCCAGCAGCGTAGGCCGGGGGAGCACAGACACGCAGTATTTT. It codes for CASSVGRGSTDTQYF.

The rearrangement uses TRBV6-5 and TRBJ1-4; tentative D call: TRBD1 (5 bases). The germline CDR1 and CDR2 sequences are MNHEY and SVGAGI. The CDR3 extends over 15 amino acids. The germline V and J ends were trimmed by 7 bases and 3 bases, with 15 bases remaining between them. CDR3 residues: CASTSYGGANEKLFF. The CDR3 DNA reads TGTGCCAGCACCTCCTACGGGGGGGCTAATGAAAAACTGTTTTTT.

V gene TRBV6-6 combines with J gene TRBJ1-5, with D hard to call. CDR1 and CDR2 (germline): MNHNY, SVGAGI (reference sequence). The CDR3 length is 12 residues. V lost 2 bases and J lost 7, with 6 bases in between. CDR3 in DNA: TGTGCCAGCAGTTACGAGGGCCAGCCCCAGCATTTT. Translation gives CASSYEGQPQHF.

This clone has a handful of counts. The chain recombines TRBV7-9 with TRBJ1-1, with TRBD1 as a possible D gene (5 bases). Germline-derived CDR1 and CDR2 are SEHNR and FQNEAQ (reference sequence). The CDR3 extends over 12 amino acids. V was pared by 5 bases and J by 7 bases, with 11 bases between. CDR3 coding DNA: TGTGCCAGCAGCACCGGGGCTCATGAAGCTTTCTTT. This translates into CASSTGAHEAFF.